This TCR beta chain was documented in a study of technical replicates of blood from several donors. The CDR3 covers 15 residues. The germline V and J ends were trimmed by 1 base and 11 bases, with 20 bases remaining between them. Germline V lookup: CDR1 MGHRA, CDR2 YSYEKL. Only one count was recorded for this clone. Only in-frame clones appear in the TCRdb table, and some are missing; sequencing was by immunoSEQ multiplex PCR. This table has 100,000 or so clones, about 95% appearing once. The chain has TRBV4-1 and TRBJ1-1; D possibly corresponds to TRBD1 (6 bases). Sequenced: T cells isolated from PBMCs. The TCR originated in a human donor in good health. This CDR3 reads CASSQVQGQSHLAFF. For the CDR3, the DNA is TGCGCCAGCAGCCAAGTTCAAGGACAGTCCCATCTGGCTTTCTTT.